This T cell receptor (beta chain) was sequenced for a study of CD8 T cells in Susac syndrome (dated by TCRdb to between 2017 and 2020). Describing the broader study: Whether CD8+ T cell activation and differentiation in Susac syndrome was antigen driven was tested using repertoire sequencing.

RNA was extracted with the RNeasy kit and roughly 0.45 to 1 ug was reverse transcribed using random hexamers. The immunoSEQ multiplex PCR assay, covering 54 Vbeta and 13 Jbeta segments, was used to amplify TCR beta CDR3 regions. PCR amplification bias was corrected by using a synthetic template baseline for primer optimization and computational correction. Regarding the original processing steps: Reads were annotated to V, D and J genes according to IMGT and were analyzed with immunoSEQ Analyzer, with only productive sequences retained. Clonality was computed as one minus Shannon entropy normalized by log2 of the number of productive unique sequences. For each patient and control, public and private clones were evaluated within the 100 most prevalent clones. Clones were defined as Susac-specific if absent from the healthy and MS cohorts, from under 1,200 published viral clones and from other ImmuneACCESS disease sequences. TCRdb applied fastp at Q25 and MiXCR to the public reads, then kept only in-frame beta chains. Each entry merges the rows of one CDR3 protein and shows their most common DNA and genes. These V and J calls are TCRdb output, not the study's own analysis. This sample comprises just over 300,000 distinct CDR3 sequences, about 92% of them detected only once. The ten largest clones add up to 0.065% of the sample.

In regard to this clonotype: Its antigen has not been determined. Base qualities are not provided; no much larger clone lies one nucleotide away.

Peripheral blood CD8+ and CD4+ T cells from healthy donors, Susac syndrome patients and multiple sclerosis patients were profiled by high-throughput TCR beta sequencing. The multiple sclerosis controls were treatment-naive patients who had stable or active relapsing-remitting disease and met the revised McDonald criteria. CD8+ TEMRA cells were enriched by FACS, while bulk CD8+ and CD4+ T cells were purified by magnetic negative isolation. Blood was collected in EDTA tubes and processed within 24 hours, with PBMCs isolated through density gradient centrifugation. PBMCs destined for TCR sequencing were cryopreserved in liquid nitrogen and later thawed in a 37 °C water bath. The sorted or isolated CD4+, CD8+ and CD8+ TEMRA cells reached a purity of at least 90%. The CDR3, from cysteine to phenylalanine, totals 15 residues. Left in the record is the CDR3 DNA by itself, 45 bases read in frame from the first base. From the germline V gene (reference sequence), CDR1 is LGHDT and CDR2 is YNNKEL. Ends trimmed: V by 3 bases, J by 7 bases; bases unmatched to a gene: 11.

Study-wide findings and limitations: The study acknowledged that relatively few individuals were included in the TCR sequencing and HLA analysis.

The sample comprised CD4+ T cells from PBMCs. The sequence is built from TRBV3-1 and TRBJ2-7, with 8 bases in between that match TRBD2. This clonotype was sampled from a human donor with multiple sclerosis. The DNA sequence is given as TGTGCCAGCAGCCAGGCGGTGACTAGCGTCTTTGAGCAGTACTTC. Its translation reads: CASSQAVTSVFEQYF.